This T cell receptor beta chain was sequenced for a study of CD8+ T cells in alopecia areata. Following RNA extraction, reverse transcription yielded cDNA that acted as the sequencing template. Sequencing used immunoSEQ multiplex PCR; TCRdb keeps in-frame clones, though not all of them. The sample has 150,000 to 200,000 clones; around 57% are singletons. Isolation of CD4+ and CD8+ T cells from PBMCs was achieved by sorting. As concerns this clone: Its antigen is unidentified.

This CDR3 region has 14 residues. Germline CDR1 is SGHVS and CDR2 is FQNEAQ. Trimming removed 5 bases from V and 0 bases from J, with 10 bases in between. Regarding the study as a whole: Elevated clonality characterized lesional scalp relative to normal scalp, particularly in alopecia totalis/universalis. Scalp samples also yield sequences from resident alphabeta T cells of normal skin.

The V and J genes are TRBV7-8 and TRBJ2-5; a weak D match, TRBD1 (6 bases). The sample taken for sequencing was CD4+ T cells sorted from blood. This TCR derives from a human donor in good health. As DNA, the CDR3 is TGTGCCAGCAGCCCTCAGGGGTACCAAGAGACCCAGTACTTC. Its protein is CASSPQGYQETQYF.